One sample yielded the 23 T cell receptor beta chains listed below, sequenced in a study of T cell responses to AZD1222 COVID-19 vaccine. Only in-frame clones appear in the TCRdb table, and some are missing; sequencing was by immunoSEQ multiplex PCR. This sample has some 170,000 clones, with roughly 91% found just once. Specimen: peripheral blood, collected on day 0 of AZD1222 vaccination. The receptors here all came from an adult in good health.

The chain employs TRBV2 and TRBJ1-5; D unclear. The CDR3 totals 16 residues. Trimming took 1 base from V and 5 from J, leaving 15 bases between them. The germline V gene has CDR1 SNHLY and CDR2 FYNNEI. The CDR3 DNA sequence: TGTGCCAGCAGTGAAGGCGGACGAAGGGTGGATCAGCCCCAGCATTTT. Protein: CASSEGGRRVDQPQHF.

As for this clone: Other DNA sequences in the sample encode the same CDR3. In nucleotides, the CDR3 is TGTGCCAGTAGCGGGATCTCTGGAAACACCATATATTTT. Its translation: CASSGISGNTIYF. The genes are TRBV19 and TRBJ1-3; D call uncertain. Trimming shortened V by 6 bases and J by 0 bases, and 6 bases separated the two germline ends. The germline CDR1 and CDR2 sequences are LNHDA and SQIVND (reference sequence). The CDR3 runs to 13 residues.

The chain joins TRBV3-1 (or the pseudogene TRBV3-2) to TRBJ1-1; the match to TRBD1 covers 9 bases. This CDR3 is built from 16 residues. With V trimmed by 1 base and J by 5 bases, 8 bases remained unmatched. In germline, CDR1 is LGHDT, CDR2 YNNKEL (reference sequence). DNA for the CDR3: TGTGCCAGCAGCCAAGCCCCGACAGGGGGGGGTACTGAAGCTTTCTTT. This encodes CASSQAPTGGGTEAFF.

The chain has TRBV19 and TRBJ1-2; no firm D call. The CDR3 has 13 amino acids. Deletions cut 5 bases from V and 5 bases from J, with 12 bases between. Germline CDR1 reads LNHDA; CDR2 reads SQIVND (reference sequence). CDR3 coding DNA: TGTGCCAGTAGTGAGGCAGGCTTGTATGGCTACACCTTC. Amino acids: CASSEAGLYGYTF. The full variable domain, rest sourced from reference TRBV19 and TRBJ1-2, is DGGITQSPKYLFRKEGQNVTLSCEQNLNHDAMYWYRQDPGQGLRLIYYSQIVNDFQKGDIAEGYSVSREKKESFPLTVTSAQKNPTAFYLCASSEAGLYGYTFGSGTRLTVV.

The chain employs TRBV19 and TRBJ1-5; D perhaps matches TRBD1 (6 bases). Trimming shortened V by 7 bases and J by 1 base, and 20 bases separated the two germline ends. This CDR3 spans 17 amino acids. In germline, CDR1 is LNHDA, CDR2 SQIVND (reference sequence). CDR3 in amino acids: CASTTTGALKSNQPQHF. In DNA, the CDR3 is TGTGCCAGTACCACCACGGGGGCGTTGAAGAGCAATCAGCCCCAGCATTTT.

V and J are TRBV29-1 and TRBJ2-2; D gene ambiguous. Looked up from germline, CDR1 is SQVTM and CDR2 is ANQGSEA. The V end was cut by 6 bases, the J end by 6 bases, with 14 bases between. The length of the CDR3 is 13 residues. CDR3 region: CSVRPHEAGELFF. The CDR3, as DNA: TGCAGCGTCCGGCCCCACGAGGCCGGGGAGCTGTTTTTT.

V gene TRBV7-7 combines with J gene TRBJ2-5; 8 bases are a match to TRBD2. This CDR3 is 15 amino acids long. Unmatched junction bases numbered 8, after V lost 5 bases and J lost 3 bases. Germline-derived CDR1 and CDR2 are SSHAT and FNYEAQ (reference sequence). DNA for the CDR3: TGTGCCAGCAGCCAACCCGCGCGGGGGGAAGAGACCCAGTACTTC. It translates to CASSQPARGEETQYF. Supplemented by reference TRBV7-7 and TRBJ2-5, the full variable domain reads GAGVSQSPRYKVTKRGQDVTLRCDPISSHATLYWYQQALGQGPEFLTYFNYEAQPDKSGLPSDRFSAERPEGSISTLTIQRTEQRDSAMYRCASSQPARGEETQYFGPGTRLLVL.

The rearrangement links TRBV3-1 (or the pseudogene TRBV3-2) to TRBJ1-1; D unresolved. V dropped 6 bases and J dropped 6 bases, with 8 bases sitting between them. CDR1 LGHDT and CDR2 YNNKEL come from the germline V gene (reference sequence). The CDR3 loop spans 11 amino acids. The CDR3 DNA reads as TGTGCCAGCAGTCGGACGGCTGAAGCTTTCTTT. Its protein product is CASSRTAEAFF.

The rearrangement uses TRBV9 and TRBJ2-5, with 8 bases fitting TRBD2. The germline V gene encodes CDR1 SGDLS and CDR2 YYNGEE. V shed 7 bases, J shed 4 bases, and the junction held 12 bases outside the gene matches. There are 15 residues in the CDR3. The CDR3 nucleotides read TGTGCCAGCTGTGCAGGAGCGGGGGAGGGAGAGACCCAGTACTTC. Translation gives CASCAGAGEGETQYF.

This chain connects TRBV4-3 to TRBJ2-2; 7 bases map to TRBD1. The CDR3 sequence is 14 residues long. Germline CDR1 LGHNA, CDR2 YSLEER. The junction had 3 bases not matched to a gene; V was cut back by 3 bases and J by 5 bases. CDR3 region: CASSHRTGTGELFF. Here the CDR3 DNA reads TGCGCCAGCAGCCATCGGACAGGTACCGGGGAGCTGTTTTTT.

The chain recombines TRBV6-1 with TRBJ1-5; D unclear. Trimming took 1 base from V and 5 from J, leaving 9 bases between them. Looked up from germline, CDR1 is MNHNS and CDR2 is SASEGT. This CDR3 region has 14 residues. The CDR3 coding sequence is TGTGCCAGCAGTGAAGGGCGTTCCGATCAGCCCCAGCATTTT. The encoded protein is CASSEGRSDQPQHF.

The J gene is TRBJ1-5, the V gene TRBV4-3, with unresolved D. Between the trimmed V and J ends, which lost 4 bases and 0 bases, there was a span of 10 bases. The CDR3 is 15 amino acids. CDR1 and CDR2 from the germline V gene are LGHNA and YSLEER. CDR3 DNA: TGCGCCAGCAGCCCGGGCATTGGTAGCAATCAGCCCCAGCATTTT. This codes for CASSPGIGSNQPQHF.

The V call is TRBV7-3, the J call TRBJ1-1, with 9 nucleotides matching TRBD1. This CDR3 has 14 amino acids. V lost 4 bases to trimming and J lost 5 bases; unmatched junction nucleotides: 5. CDR1 is SGHTA and CDR2 is FQGTGA in the germline V gene. Here the CDR3 DNA reads TGTGCCAGCAGCTCCTCCGGGACAGGGACTGAAGCTTTCTTT. This translates into CASSSSGTGTEAFF.

V and J are TRBV6-1 and TRBJ1-3; no firm D call. V was trimmed by 3 bases and J by 2 bases, leaving 14 bases between them. The CDR3 runs 16 residues. Germline-derived CDR1 and CDR2 are MNHNS and SASEGT. CDR3 in amino acids: CASSDWAQGTGNTIYF. CDR3 DNA sequence: TGTGCCAGCAGTGATTGGGCCCAAGGGACTGGAAACACCATATATTTT.

This clone came up a few times. The V and J genes are TRBV28 and TRBJ2-2, with TRBD1 matching 8 bases. Trimming removed 5 bases from V and 1 base from J; junction bases left unmatched: 3. The CDR3 has 15 residues. The V gene's germline CDR1 is MDHEN and CDR2 SYDVKM. The CDR3 is CASSRGQVNTGELFF. The DNA for the CDR3 is TGTGCCAGCAGTCGGGGACAGGTGAACACCGGGGAGCTGTTTTTT.

The rearrangement joins TRBV11-2 to TRBJ1-3; D is unclear. The CDR3 extends over 15 amino acids. Germline V gene data show CDR1 as SGHAT and CDR2 as FQNNGV. Trimming cost V 0 bases and J 2 bases, with 8 bases left between them. This CDR3 is CASSLDGGTGNTIYF. CDR3 bases: TGTGCCAGCAGCTTAGACGGCGGTACTGGAAACACCATATATTTT.

The chain employs TRBV18 and TRBJ2-7; 10 nucleotides match TRBD2. V lost 8 bases to trimming and J lost 3 bases; unmatched junction nucleotides: 7. The CDR3 is 14 amino acids. Germline values: CDR1 KGHSH, CDR2 LQKENI. The CDR3 bases are TGTGCCAGCGCAAGCGGGAGGGGGCTCTACGAGCAGTACTTC. Amino acids: CASASGRGLYEQYF.

The rearrangement links TRBV3-1 (or the pseudogene TRBV3-2) to TRBJ2-1; 9 nucleotides match TRBD2. With 3 bases clipped from V and 8 bases from J, the junction kept 5 bases outside the gene matches. Germline V gives CDR1 LGHDT, CDR2 YNNKEL (reference sequence). The CDR3 runs 14 residues. CDR3 protein: CASSHKAGGDEQFF. DNA for the CDR3: TGTGCCAGCAGCCATAAAGCGGGAGGAGATGAGCAGTTCTTC.

V gene TRBV5-4 combines with J gene TRBJ2-7, with TRBD1 as a possible D gene (5 bases). V lost 4 bases and J 6 bases, leaving 14 bases between the germline ends. The CDR3 totals 13 residues. CDR1 is SGHNT and CDR2 is YYREEE in the germline V gene (reference sequence). The CDR3 sequence: CASSVIQESEQYV. DNA for the CDR3: TGTGCCAGCAGCGTGATACAGGAAAGCGAGCAGTACGTC.

The chain has TRBV19 and TRBJ2-1, with 9 bases lining up with TRBD1. Looked up from germline, CDR1 is LNHDA and CDR2 is SQIVND (reference sequence). V shed 5 bases and J 5 bases; nucleotides not matched to a gene: 13. The length of the CDR3 is 17 residues. CDR3 sequence reads: CASSFQTGTGINNEQFF. The CDR3 DNA reads TGTGCCAGTAGTTTCCAAACCGGGACAGGGATCAACAATGAGCAGTTCTTC. Based on the CDR3 plus reference TRBV19 and TRBJ2-1, the full variable domain is DGGITQSPKYLFRKEGQNVTLSCEQNLNHDAMYWYRQDPGQGLRLIYYSQIVNDFQKGDIAEGYSVSREKKESFPLTVTSAQKNPTAFYLCASSFQTGTGINNEQFFGPGTRLTVL.

This chain uses TRBV7-3 with TRBJ1-1; D might be TRBD1 (5 bases). V gave up 0 bases and J gave up 1 base, with 12 bases separating them. Germline V gene data show CDR1 as SGHTA and CDR2 as FQGTGA. The CDR3 has 16 residues. Here the CDR3 DNA reads TGTGCCAGCAGCTTAACGGTGCAGGGCGGGAACACTGAAGCTTTCTTT. Its protein is CASSLTVQGGNTEAFF.

The genes are TRBV3-1 (or the pseudogene TRBV3-2) and TRBJ1-1, with 7 bases identical to TRBD1. V shed 9 bases, J shed 5 bases, and the junction held 15 bases outside the gene matches. The CDR3 sequence is 15 residues long. Germline V gives CDR1 LGHDT, CDR2 YNNKEL (reference sequence). As DNA, the CDR3 is TGTGCCAGTTCCAGGACAGGATCATCTCTAACTGAAGCTTTCTTT. Its protein product is CASSRTGSSLTEAFF.

The gene calls are TRBV6-5 and TRBJ2-4, with D tentatively TRBD1 or TRBD2 (5 bases each). The V gene lost 5 bases and the J gene lost 11 bases, with 19 bases spanning the gap. CDR1 and CDR2 from the germline V gene are MNHEY and SVGAGI. The CDR3 is 14 residues long. DNA for the CDR3: TGTGCCAGCAGTAGCGACAGCGGCCGAGTCGTTCAGTACTTC. This codes for CASSSDSGRVVQYF.